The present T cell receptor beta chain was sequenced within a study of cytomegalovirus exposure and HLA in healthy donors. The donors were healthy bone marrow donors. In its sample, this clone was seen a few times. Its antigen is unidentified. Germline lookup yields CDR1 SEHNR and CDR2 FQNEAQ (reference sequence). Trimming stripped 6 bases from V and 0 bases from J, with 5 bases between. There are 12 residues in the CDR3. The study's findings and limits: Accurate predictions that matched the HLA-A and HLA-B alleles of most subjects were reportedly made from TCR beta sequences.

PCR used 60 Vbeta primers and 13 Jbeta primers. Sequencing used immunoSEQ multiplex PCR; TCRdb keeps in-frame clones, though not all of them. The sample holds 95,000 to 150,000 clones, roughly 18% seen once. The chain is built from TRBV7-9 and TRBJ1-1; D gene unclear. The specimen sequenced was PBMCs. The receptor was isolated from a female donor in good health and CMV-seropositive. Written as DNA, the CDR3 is TGTGCCAGCAGTCGGGTGAACACTGAAGCTTTCTTT. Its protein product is CASSRVNTEAFF.